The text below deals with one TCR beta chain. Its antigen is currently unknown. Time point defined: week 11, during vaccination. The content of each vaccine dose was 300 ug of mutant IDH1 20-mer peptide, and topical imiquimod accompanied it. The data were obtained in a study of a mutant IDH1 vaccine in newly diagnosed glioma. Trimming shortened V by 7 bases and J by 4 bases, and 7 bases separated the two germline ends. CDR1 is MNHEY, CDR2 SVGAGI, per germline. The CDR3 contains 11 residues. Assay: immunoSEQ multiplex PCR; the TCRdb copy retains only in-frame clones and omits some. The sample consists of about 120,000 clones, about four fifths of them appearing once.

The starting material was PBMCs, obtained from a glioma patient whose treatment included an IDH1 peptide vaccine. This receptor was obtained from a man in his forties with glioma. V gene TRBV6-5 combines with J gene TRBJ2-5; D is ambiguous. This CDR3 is CASKVAETQYF. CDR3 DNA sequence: TGTGCCAGCAAGGTAGCAGAGACCCAGTACTTC.